A selection of T cell receptor beta chains follows, all from one sample in a study of regulatory T cells in long-lasting Graves disease. MiXCR, run by TCRdb on the multiplex PCR reads, gives a single entry per CDR3 protein. Among approximately 350,000 distinct CDR3 sequences listed, roughly 25% were seen once. The sample was peripheral blood mononuclear cells (PBMCs), taken when the disease was refractory, from a patient treated with antithyroid drugs. The origin of the receptors is a middle-aged woman with Graves disease. CDR3s include the opening cysteine and the closing phenylalanine or tryptophan. The D gene is left open where the match is weak. Not all rows give a size; the values are once, few, many and, for expanded clones, a class.

. | TRBJ2-5 | . | TRBV11-2 | CASSHTPYRGGRETQYF | TGTGCCAGCAGCCACACCCCCTACAGGGGAGGAAGAGAGACCCAGTACTTC
. | TRBJ2-7 | few | TRBV5-6 | CASSSGLFYEQYF | TGTGCCAGCAGTTCAGGACTCTTCTACGAGCAGTACTTC
. | TRBJ2-2 | many | TRBV2 | CASSDLALSGTGELFF | TGTGCCAGCAGTGATCTAGCACTCTCGGGAACCGGGGAGCTGTTTTTT
. | TRBJ2-2 | many | TRBV6-1 | CASRSDLNTGELFF | TGTGCCAGCAGGTCGGATTTGAACACCGGGGAGCTGTTTTTT
. | TRBJ2-7 | few | TRBV20-1 | CSARGKEQYF | TGCAGTGCTCGGGGCAAAGAGCAGTACTTC
. | TRBJ2-2 | . | TRBV10-3 | CAISAARPETGELFF | TGTGCCATCAGTGCCGCCAGACCAGAGACCGGGGAGCTGTTTTTT
. | TRBJ2-7 | . | TRBV6-1 | CASRRNEAEQYF | TGTGCCAGCAGGCGAAACGAGGCGGAGCAGTACTTC
TRBD1 | TRBJ1-1 | few | TRBV25-1 | CASSEFPGQGWDTEAFF | TGTGCCAGCAGTGAATTCCCGGGACAGGGATGGGATACTGAAGCTTTCTTT
TRBD1 | TRBJ1-1 | few | TRBV6-1 | CASSVRAGGLTEAFF | TGTGCCAGCAGTGTACGGGCAGGGGGATTGACTGAAGCTTTCTTT
. | TRBJ1-1 | . | TRBV2 | CASSGFDSNTEAFF | TGTGCCAGCAGTGGCTTCGACAGCAACACTGAAGCTTTCTTT
. | TRBJ1-1 | many | TRBV28 | CASTPHPIGVNTEAFF | TGTGCCAGCACCCCCCACCCGATAGGAGTGAACACTGAAGCTTTCTTT
TRBD1 | TRBJ2-7 | . | TRBV4-1 | CASSHQQGVSYEQYF | TGCGCCAGCAGCCATCAACAGGGGGTTTCCTACGAGCAGTACTTC
. | TRBJ2-7 | many | TRBV28 | CASIESGFPYEQYF | TGTGCCAGCATTGAATCAGGGTTCCCCTACGAGCAGTACTTC
. | TRBJ1-5 | . | TRBV6-5 | CASSYSGTGQPQHF | TGTGCCAGCAGTTATTCTGGAACTGGCCAGCCCCAGCATTTT
. | TRBJ2-5 | . | TRBV29-1 | CSGGGEETQYF | TGCAGCGGGGGAGGAGAAGAGACCCAGTACTTC
. | TRBJ1-6 | many | TRBV27 | CASRPPTGFNSPLHF | TGTGCCAGCAGGCCTCCCACAGGTTTTAATTCACCCCTCCACTTT
. | TRBJ1-1 | few | TRBV6-2/TRBV6-3 | CASSYRQGSTEAFF | TGTGCCAGCAGTTACCGTCAGGGGAGCACTGAAGCTTTCTTT
. | TRBJ2-7 | many | TRBV28 | CASSSLADLGRYEQYF | TGTGCCAGCAGTTCACTGGCGGATCTAGGACGATACGAGCAGTACTTC
TRBD1 | TRBJ1-2 | many | TRBV20-1 | CSAVQGAFGYGYTF | TGCAGTGCTGTACAGGGGGCGTTTGGCTATGGCTACACCTTC
. | TRBJ2-4 | few | TRBV6-9 | CASSYLIRAANIQYF | TGTGCCAGCAGTTACTTAATCCGGGCAGCAAACATTCAGTACTTC
. | TRBJ1-2 | many | TRBV6-5 | CASSYSADRWGYTF | TGTGCCAGCAGTTACTCGGCAGATCGCTGGGGCTACACCTTC
TRBD1 | TRBJ2-2 | . | TRBV6-2/TRBV6-3 | CASSAGQGATGELFF | TGTGCCAGCAGCGCGGGACAGGGGGCAACCGGGGAGCTGTTTTTT
TRBD1 | TRBJ2-7 | few | TRBV9 | CASSSNEGQFYEQYF | TGTGCCAGCAGCTCCAATGAGGGACAGTTCTACGAGCAGTACTTC
. | TRBJ1-5 | . | TRBV10-2 | CASSVGRYSNQPQHF | TGCGCCAGCAGCGTTGGACGGTATAGCAATCAGCCCCAGCATTTT
TRBD1 | TRBJ1-1 | . | TRBV5-1 | CASSLDRAQTEAFF | TGCGCCAGCAGCTTAGACAGGGCACAGACTGAAGCTTTCTTT
. | TRBJ2-2 | few | TRBV6-2/TRBV6-3 | CASLEVDIPRTGELFF | TGTGCCAGCCTCGAGGTAGACATCCCACGGACCGGGGAGCTGTTTTTT
. | TRBJ1-5 | . | TRBV6-1 | CASSGTKTTRNQPQHF | TGTGCCAGCAGTGGAACAAAGACAACCCGCAATCAGCCCCAGCATTTT
TRBD1 | TRBJ2-5 | many | TRBV12-3/TRBV12-4 | CASSIDRGETQYF | TGTGCCAGCAGTATAGACAGGGGGGAGACCCAGTACTTC